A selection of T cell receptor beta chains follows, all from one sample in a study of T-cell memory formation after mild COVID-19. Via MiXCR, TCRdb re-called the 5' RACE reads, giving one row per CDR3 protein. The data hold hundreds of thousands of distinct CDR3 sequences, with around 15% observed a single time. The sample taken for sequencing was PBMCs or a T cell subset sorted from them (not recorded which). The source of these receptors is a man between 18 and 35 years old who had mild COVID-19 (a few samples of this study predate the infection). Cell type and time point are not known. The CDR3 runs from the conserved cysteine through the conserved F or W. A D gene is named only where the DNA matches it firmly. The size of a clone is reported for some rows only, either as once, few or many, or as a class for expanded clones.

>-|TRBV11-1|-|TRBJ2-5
CASSQASGENEETQYF
TGTGCCAGCAGCCAGGCCTCCGGGGAAAATGAAGAGACCCAGTACTTC
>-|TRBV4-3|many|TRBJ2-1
CASSQGISSAYEQFF
TGCGCCAGCAGCCAAGGAATTAGTTCAGCATATGAGCAGTTCTTC
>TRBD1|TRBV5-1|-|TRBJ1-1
CASSGTQGATEAFF
TGCGCCAGCAGCGGGACACAGGGGGCCACTGAAGCTTTCTTT
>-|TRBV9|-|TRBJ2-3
CASAAGTTDTQYF
TGTGCCAGCGCGGCGGGGACCACAGATACGCAGTATTTT
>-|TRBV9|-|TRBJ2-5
CASSQLASTETQYF
TGTGCCAGCAGCCAACTAGCCTCAACAGAGACCCAGTACTTC
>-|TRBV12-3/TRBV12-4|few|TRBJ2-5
CASRQAHQETQYF
TGTGCCAGCAGGCAGGCTCACCAAGAGACCCAGTACTTC
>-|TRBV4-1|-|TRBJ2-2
CASSQEGGPGELFF
TGCGCCAGCAGCCAAGAAGGAGGGCCCGGGGAGCTGTTTTTT
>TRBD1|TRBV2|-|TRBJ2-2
CASTMIRDREGGELFF
TGTGCCAGCACAATGATCCGGGACAGGGAAGGCGGGGAGCTGTTTTTT
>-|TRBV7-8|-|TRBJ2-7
CASSLNSAYEQYF
TGTGCCAGCAGCTTGAACTCAGCCTACGAGCAGTACTTC
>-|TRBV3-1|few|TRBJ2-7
CASSQGRVTVYEQYF
TGTGCCAGCAGCCAAGGGCGCGTTACAGTCTACGAGCAGTACTTC
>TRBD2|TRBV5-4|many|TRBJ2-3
CASSLVGLAGSTDTQYF
TGTGCCAGCAGCTTGGTGGGCCTAGCGGGAAGCACAGATACGCAGTATTTT
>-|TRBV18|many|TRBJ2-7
CASSPRDGSYEQYF
TGTGCCAGCTCACCACGGGACGGTTCCTACGAGCAGTACTTC
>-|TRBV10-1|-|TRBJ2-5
CATSRGGQETQYF
TGCGCCACTTCCCGCGGAGGGCAAGAGACCCAGTACTTC
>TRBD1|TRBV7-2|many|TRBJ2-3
CASTQGTGVGDTQYF
TGTGCCAGCACCCAGGGGACAGGGGTTGGAGATACGCAGTATTTT
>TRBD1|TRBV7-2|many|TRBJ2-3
CASSPGQGVGDTQYF
TGTGCCAGCAGCCCAGGACAGGGAGTGGGAGATACGCAGTATTTT
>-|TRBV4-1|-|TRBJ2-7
CASSPAGPWYEQYF
TGCGCCAGCAGCCCCGCGGGACCTTGGTACGAGCAGTACTTC
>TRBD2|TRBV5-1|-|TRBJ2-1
CASSLAPASGVNEQFF
TGCGCCAGCAGCTTGGCCCCCGCTAGCGGGGTCAATGAGCAGTTCTTC
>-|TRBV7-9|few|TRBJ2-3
CASSLGQTSTDTQYF
TGTGCCAGCAGCTTAGGTCAGACTAGCACAGATACGCAGTATTTT
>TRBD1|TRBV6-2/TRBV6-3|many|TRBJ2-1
CASRDRGLSYNEQFF
TGTGCCAGCAGGGACAGGGGGCTTTCCTACAATGAGCAGTTCTTC
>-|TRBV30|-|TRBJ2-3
CAWTPPGLLDTQYF
TGTGCCTGGACTCCCCCGGGGTTGTTAGATACGCAGTATTTT
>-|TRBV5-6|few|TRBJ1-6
CASSLDLGISNSPLHF
TGTGCCAGCAGCTTGGATCTGGGGATATCTAATTCACCCCTCCACTTT
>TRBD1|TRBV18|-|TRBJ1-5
CASSTGTGQKQPQHF
TGTGCCAGCTCAACCGGGACAGGCCAAAAACAGCCCCAGCATTTT
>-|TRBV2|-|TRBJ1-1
CASSDRAWNTEAFF
TGTGCCAGCAGTGACAGGGCTTGGAACACTGAAGCTTTCTTT
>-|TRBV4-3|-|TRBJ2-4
CASSQERGNRIQYF
TGCGCCAGCAGCCAAGAGAGGGGGAACCGCATTCAGTACTTC
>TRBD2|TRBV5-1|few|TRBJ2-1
CASRGTSGPYNEQFF
TGCGCCAGCAGGGGGACTAGCGGCCCCTACAATGAGCAGTTCTTC
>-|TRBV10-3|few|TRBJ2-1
CAISDGGLRPWEQFF
TGTGCCATCAGTGATGGGGGACTCCGTCCCTGGGAGCAGTTCTTC
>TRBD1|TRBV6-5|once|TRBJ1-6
CASSQRTGSSYNSPLHF
TGTGCCAGCAGTCAAAGGACAGGGAGCTCCTATAATTCACCCCTCCACTTT
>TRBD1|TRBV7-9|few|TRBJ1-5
CASSLGTGRTNQPQHF
TGTGCCAGCAGCCTCGGGACAGGGAGAACCAATCAGCCCCAGCATTTT
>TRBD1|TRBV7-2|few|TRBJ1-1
CASSRDRETEAFF
TGTGCCAGCAGCCGAGACAGGGAAACTGAAGCTTTCTTT
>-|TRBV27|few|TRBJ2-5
CASSLWRGPEETQYF
TGTGCCAGCAGCCTTTGGAGGGGACCCGAGGAGACCCAGTACTTC
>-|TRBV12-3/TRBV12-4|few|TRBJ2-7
CASSLGGPAAAIPYEQYF
TGTGCCAGCAGTTTAGGAGGTCCGGCAGCGGCGATCCCCTACGAGCAGTACTTC
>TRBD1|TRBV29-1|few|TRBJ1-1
CSVSQGGWTEAFF
TGCAGCGTCTCCCAGGGGGGTTGGACTGAAGCTTTCTTT
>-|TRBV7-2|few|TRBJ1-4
CASSPRLATNEKLFF
TGTGCCAGCAGCCCGCGGTTAGCAACTAATGAAAAACTGTTTTTT
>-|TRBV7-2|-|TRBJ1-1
CASSLASSWTEAFF
TGTGCCAGCAGCCTCGCGAGTAGTTGGACTGAAGCTTTCTTT
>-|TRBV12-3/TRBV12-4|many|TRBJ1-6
CASREQGNSPLHF
TGTGCCAGCAGGGAACAGGGAAATTCACCCCTCCACTTT
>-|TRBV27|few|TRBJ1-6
CASGDYNSPLHF
TGTGCCAGCGGGGACTATAATTCACCCCTCCACTTT
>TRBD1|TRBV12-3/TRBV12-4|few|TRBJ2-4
CASSPGQALAKNIQYF
TGTGCCAGCAGTCCCGGACAGGCATTAGCCAAAAACATTCAGTACTTC
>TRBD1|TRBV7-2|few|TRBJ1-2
CASSPDRVPTF
TGTGCCAGCAGCCCGGACAGGGTTCCCACCTTC
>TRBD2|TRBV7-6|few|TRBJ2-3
CASTSGLAWATDTQYF
TGTGCCAGCACTTCAGGACTAGCCTGGGCTACAGATACGCAGTATTTT
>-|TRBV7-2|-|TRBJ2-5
CASSRVTPGTQYF
TGTGCCAGCAGTCGAGTCACCCCGGGGACCCAGTACTTC
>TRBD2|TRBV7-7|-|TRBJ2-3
CASSPTAGGPPDTQYF
TGTGCCAGCAGCCCAACAGCGGGGGGGCCGCCAGATACGCAGTATTTT
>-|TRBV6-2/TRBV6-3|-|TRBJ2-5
CASSLTSYLETQYF
TGTGCCAGCAGCCTTACTAGCTACCTGGAGACCCAGTACTTC
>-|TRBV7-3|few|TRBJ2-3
CASSFTITDTQYF
TGTGCCAGCAGCTTCACGATCACAGATACGCAGTATTTT
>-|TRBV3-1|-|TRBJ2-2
CASSLPPGELFF
TGTGCCAGCAGCCTACCCCCCGGGGAGCTGTTTTTT
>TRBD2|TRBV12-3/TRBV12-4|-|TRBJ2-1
CASSFRVLDGGAANEQFF
TGTGCCAGCAGTTTCCGGGTTCTGGACGGGGGGGCCGCCAATGAGCAGTTCTTC
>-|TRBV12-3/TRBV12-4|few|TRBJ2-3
CASSFKPDTQYF
TGTGCCAGCAGTTTTAAACCCGATACGCAGTATTTT
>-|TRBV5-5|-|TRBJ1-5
CASSFSGTGNQPQHF
TGTGCCAGCAGCTTCTCCGGGACGGGCAATCAGCCCCAGCATTTT
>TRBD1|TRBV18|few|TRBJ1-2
CASSPPGTDNYGYTF
TGTGCCAGCTCACCACCGGGGACAGATAACTATGGCTACACCTTC
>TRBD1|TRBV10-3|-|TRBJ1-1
CAISGTGLMEAFF
TGTGCCATTTCCGGGACAGGGCTCATGGAAGCTTTCTTT
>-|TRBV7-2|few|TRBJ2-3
CASSLVRGSTDTQYF
TGTGCCAGCAGCTTAGTTCGGGGTAGCACAGATACGCAGTATTTT
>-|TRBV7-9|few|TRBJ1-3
CASSLGTDSGNTIYF
TGTGCCAGCAGCTTAGGGACGGACTCTGGAAACACCATATATTTT
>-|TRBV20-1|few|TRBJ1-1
CSARDLLAGRGAEAFF
TGCAGTGCTAGAGACCTACTGGCTGGCCGGGGCGCTGAAGCTTTCTTT
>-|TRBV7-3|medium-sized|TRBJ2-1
CASSRGASGYNEQFF
TGTGCCAGCAGCCGAGGGGCCTCCGGGTACAATGAGCAGTTCTTC